This T cell receptor beta chain is drawn from a study of early T cells in non-severe SARS-CoV-2 infection. TCRdb used MiXCR to reprocess the 5' RACE reads, holding one entry per CDR3 protein. Among around 46,000 distinct CDR3 sequences listed, 5% to 6% were seen once. The V gene end was trimmed by 3 bases and the J gene end by 4 bases; junction bases not matched to a gene: 2. This CDR3 is 14 amino acids long. Germline CDR1 reads MDHEN; CDR2 reads SYDVKM. In its sample, this clonotype was seen many times. Here the sequenced sample was whole blood, taken at baseline. The receptor's source is an adult who was a healthcare worker with PCR-confirmed SARS-CoV-2 infection or an uninfected control (not recorded which). J is TRBJ1-2 and V is TRBV28; 10 bases align to TRBD1. The CDR3 loop is CASSFRTGGYGYTF. Written as DNA, the CDR3 is TGTGCCAGCAGTTTTCGGACAGGGGGCTATGGCTACACCTTC.